The clone carrying this T cell receptor beta chain was picked up a small number of times. This sample stems from a study of read filtering for tumor transcriptome and immune sequencing. The CDR3 is 14 residues long. Per germline, CDR1 KGHDR and CDR2 SFDVKD. The library was built from around 400 ng RNA with molecular barcoded adaptors for alpha/delta and beta/gamma chains. TCRdb called the reads again in MiXCR, with one record for every CDR3 protein. The table has approximately 140,000 distinct CDR3 sequences, roughly 13% seen once. The clonotype originates from a donor at least 40 years old with multiple myeloma. The chain links TRBV24-1 to TRBJ2-1, with TRBD1 matching over 8 bases. Material: a population of CD138-negative cells sorted from bone marrow. The CDR3 DNA reads as TGTGGCACAAAACCCGCGGACAGGGATGGTGAGCAGTTCTTC. It yields the protein CGTKPADRDGEQFF.